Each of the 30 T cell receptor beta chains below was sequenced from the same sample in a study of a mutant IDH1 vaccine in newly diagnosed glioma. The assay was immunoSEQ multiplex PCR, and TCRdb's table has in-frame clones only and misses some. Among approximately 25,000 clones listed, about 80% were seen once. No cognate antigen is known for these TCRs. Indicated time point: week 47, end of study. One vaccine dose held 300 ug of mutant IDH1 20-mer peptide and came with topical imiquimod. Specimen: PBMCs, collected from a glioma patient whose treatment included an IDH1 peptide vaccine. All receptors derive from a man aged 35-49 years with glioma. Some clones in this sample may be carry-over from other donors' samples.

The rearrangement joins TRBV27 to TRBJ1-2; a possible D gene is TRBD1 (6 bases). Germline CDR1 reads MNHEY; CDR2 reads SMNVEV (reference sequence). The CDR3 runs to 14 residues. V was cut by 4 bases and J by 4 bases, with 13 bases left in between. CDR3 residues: CASSSPGDLYGYTF. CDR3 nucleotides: TGTGCCAGCAGTTCACCAGGGGACCTCTATGGCTACACCTTC.

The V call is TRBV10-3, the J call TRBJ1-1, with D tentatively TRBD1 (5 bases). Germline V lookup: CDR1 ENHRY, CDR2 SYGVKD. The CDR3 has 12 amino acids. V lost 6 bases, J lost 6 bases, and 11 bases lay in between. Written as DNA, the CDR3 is TGTGCCATCAGGACAGAGTCGTCTGAAGCTTTCTTT. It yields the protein CAIRTESSEAFF.

CDR3 DNA: TGTGCCAGCAGCTTAGGGAGGAGCGGCTATGGCTACACCTTC. Amino acid sequence: CASSLGRSGYGYTF. The J gene is TRBJ1-2, the V gene TRBV7-6; D is uncertain. Germline V gives CDR1 SGHVS, CDR2 FNYEAQ. V was shortened by 1 base and J by 4 bases, with 10 bases between the two germline ends. This CDR3 is built from 14 residues.

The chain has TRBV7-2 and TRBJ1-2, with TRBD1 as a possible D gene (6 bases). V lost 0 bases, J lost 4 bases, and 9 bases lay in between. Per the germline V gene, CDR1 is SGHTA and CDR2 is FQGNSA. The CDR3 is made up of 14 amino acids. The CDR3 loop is CASSLAGQFYGYTF. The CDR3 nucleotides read TGTGCCAGCAGCTTAGCCGGACAGTTCTATGGCTACACCTTC.

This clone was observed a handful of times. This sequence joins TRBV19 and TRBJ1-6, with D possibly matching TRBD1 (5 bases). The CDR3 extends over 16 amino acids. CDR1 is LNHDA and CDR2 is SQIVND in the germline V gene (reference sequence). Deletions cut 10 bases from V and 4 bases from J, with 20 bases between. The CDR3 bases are TGTGCCACCCGACAGAGTCCTAATTCGTATAATTCACCCCTCCACTTT. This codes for CATRQSPNSYNSPLHF.

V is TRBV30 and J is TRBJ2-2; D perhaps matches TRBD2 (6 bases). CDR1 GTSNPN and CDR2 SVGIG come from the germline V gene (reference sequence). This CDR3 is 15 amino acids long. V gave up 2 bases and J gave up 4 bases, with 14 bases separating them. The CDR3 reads CAWSPLRRGTGELFF. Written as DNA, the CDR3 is TGTGCCTGGAGTCCCCTGCGGCGGGGCACCGGGGAGCTGTTTTTT.

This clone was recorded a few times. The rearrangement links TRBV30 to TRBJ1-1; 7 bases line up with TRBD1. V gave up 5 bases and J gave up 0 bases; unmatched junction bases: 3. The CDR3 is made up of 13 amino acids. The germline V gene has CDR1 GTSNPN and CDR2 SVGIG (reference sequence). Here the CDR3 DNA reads TGTGCCTGGGGGGGACAGTTGAACACTGAAGCTTTCTTT. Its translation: CAWGGQLNTEAFF.

CDR3 DNA: TGTGCCAGCAGTGCAGGGCGGTACACCGGGGAGCTGTTTTTT. It codes for CASSAGRYTGELFF. The chain joins TRBV2 to TRBJ2-2; perhaps TRBD1 as D (5 bases). This CDR3 comprises 14 residues. The germline V and J ends were trimmed by 4 bases and 3 bases, with 9 bases remaining between them. Germline V gives CDR1 SNHLY, CDR2 FYNNEI.

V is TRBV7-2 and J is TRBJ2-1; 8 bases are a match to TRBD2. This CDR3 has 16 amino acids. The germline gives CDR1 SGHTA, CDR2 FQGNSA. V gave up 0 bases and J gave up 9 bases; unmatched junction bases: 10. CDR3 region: CASSLAALTGGGEQFF. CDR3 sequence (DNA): TGTGCCAGCAGCTTAGCGGCCCTTACCGGGGGGGGTGAGCAGTTCTTC.

CDR3 in amino acids: CASSSPGLNYEQYF. The CDR3 DNA reads TGCGCCAGCAGCTCGCCGGGCCTAAACTACGAGCAGTACTTC. The V and J genes are TRBV5-1 and TRBJ2-7; D is ambiguous. Per the germline V gene, CDR1 is SGHRS and CDR2 is YFSETQ. CDR3 length: 14 amino acids. The germline V and J ends were trimmed by 3 bases and 3 bases, with 13 bases remaining between them. The whole variable domain, remainder taken from reference TRBV5-1 and TRBJ2-7, is KAGVTQTPRYLIKTRGQQVTLSCSPISGHRSVSWYQQTPGQGLQFLFEYFSETQRNKGNFPGRFSGRQFSNSRSEMNVSTLELGDSALYLCASSSPGLNYEQYFGPGTRLTVT.

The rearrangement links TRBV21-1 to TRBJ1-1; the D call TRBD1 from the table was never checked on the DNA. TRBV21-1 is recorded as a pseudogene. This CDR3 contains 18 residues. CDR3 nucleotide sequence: TGTGCCAGCAGCAAAGGGAGTGGGCTGACAGGGGCAAACACTGAAGCTTTCTTT. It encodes CASSKGSGLTGANTEAFF.

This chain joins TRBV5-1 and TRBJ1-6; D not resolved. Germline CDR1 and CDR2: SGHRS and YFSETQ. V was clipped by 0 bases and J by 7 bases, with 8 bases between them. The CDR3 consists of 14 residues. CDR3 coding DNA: TGCGCCAGCAGCTTGGTATCCGCCAATTCACCCCTCCACTTT. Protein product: CASSLVSANSPLHF.

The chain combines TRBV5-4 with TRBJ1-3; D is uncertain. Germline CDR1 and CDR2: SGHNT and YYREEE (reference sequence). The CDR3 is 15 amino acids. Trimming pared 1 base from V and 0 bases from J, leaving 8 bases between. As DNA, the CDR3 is TGTGCCAGCAGCTTGAGAGGGAGCTCTGGAAACACCATATATTTT. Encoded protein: CASSLRGSSGNTIYF.

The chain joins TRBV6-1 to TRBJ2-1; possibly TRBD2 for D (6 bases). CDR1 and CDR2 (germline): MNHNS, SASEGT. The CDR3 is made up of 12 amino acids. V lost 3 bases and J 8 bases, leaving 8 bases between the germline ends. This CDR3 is CASSDREDEQFF. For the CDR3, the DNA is TGTGCCAGCAGTGACAGGGAGGATGAGCAGTTCTTC.

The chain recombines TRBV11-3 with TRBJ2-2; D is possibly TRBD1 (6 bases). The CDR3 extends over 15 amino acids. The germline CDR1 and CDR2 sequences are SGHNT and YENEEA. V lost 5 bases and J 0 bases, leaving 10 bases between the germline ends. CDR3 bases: TGTGCCAGCAGCCCCGGACAGACGAACACCGGGGAGCTGTTTTTT. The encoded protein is CASSPGQTNTGELFF.

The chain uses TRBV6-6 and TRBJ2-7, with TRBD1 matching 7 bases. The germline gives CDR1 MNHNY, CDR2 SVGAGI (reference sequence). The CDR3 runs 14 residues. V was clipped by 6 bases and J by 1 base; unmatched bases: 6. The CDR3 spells CASSRTGQSYEQYF. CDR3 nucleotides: TGTGCCAGCAGCCGAACGGGACAGTCCTACGAGCAGTACTTC.

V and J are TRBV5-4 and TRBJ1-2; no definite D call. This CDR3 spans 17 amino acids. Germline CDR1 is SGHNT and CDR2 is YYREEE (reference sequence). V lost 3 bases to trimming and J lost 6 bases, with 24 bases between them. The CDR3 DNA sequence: TGTGCCAGCAGCTCGGGAGGACCCTCATTCGGGGTTGATGGCTACACCTTC. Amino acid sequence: CASSSGGPSFGVDGYTF.

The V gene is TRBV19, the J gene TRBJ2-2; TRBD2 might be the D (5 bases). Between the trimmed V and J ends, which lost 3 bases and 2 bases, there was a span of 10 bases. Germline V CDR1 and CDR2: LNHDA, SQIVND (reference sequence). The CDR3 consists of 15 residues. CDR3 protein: CASSISGINTGELFF. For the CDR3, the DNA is TGTGCCAGTAGTATTTCCGGGATCAACACCGGGGAGCTGTTTTTT.

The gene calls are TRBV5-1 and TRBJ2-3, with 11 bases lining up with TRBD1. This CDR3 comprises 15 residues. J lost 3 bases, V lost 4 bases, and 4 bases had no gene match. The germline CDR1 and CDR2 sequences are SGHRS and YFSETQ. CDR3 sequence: CASSGGTGGTDTQYF. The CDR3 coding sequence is TGCGCCAGCAGCGGAGGGACAGGGGGTACAGATACGCAGTATTTT.

As DNA, the CDR3 is TGTGCCAGCACCATGAATTTCGGAGAGGCTTTCTTT. It translates to CASTMNFGEAFF. The V gene is TRBV6-1, the J gene TRBJ1-1; D ambiguous. V gave up 7 bases and J gave up 11 bases, with 17 bases separating them. The CDR3 covers 12 residues. Germline V gene lookup returns CDR1 MNHNS and CDR2 SASEGT.

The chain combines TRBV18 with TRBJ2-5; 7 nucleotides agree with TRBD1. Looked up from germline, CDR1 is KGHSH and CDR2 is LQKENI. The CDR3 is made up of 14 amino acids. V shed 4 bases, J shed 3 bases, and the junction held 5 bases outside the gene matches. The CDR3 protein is CASSLNRGEETQYF. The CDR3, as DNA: TGTGCCAGCTCACTAAACAGGGGCGAAGAGACCCAGTACTTC. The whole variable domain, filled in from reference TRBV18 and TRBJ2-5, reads NAGVMQNPRHLVRRRGQEARLRCSPMKGHSHVYWYRQLPEEGLKFMVYLQKENIIDESGMPKERFSAEFPKEGPSILRIQQVVRGDSAAYFCASSLNRGEETQYFGPGTRLLVL.

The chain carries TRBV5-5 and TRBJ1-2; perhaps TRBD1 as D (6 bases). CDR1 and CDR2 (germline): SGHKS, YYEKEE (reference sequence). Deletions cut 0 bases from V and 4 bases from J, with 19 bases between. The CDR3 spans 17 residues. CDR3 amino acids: CASSLERLPDRFYGYTF. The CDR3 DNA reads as TGTGCCAGCAGCTTGGAACGACTACCAGACAGGTTCTATGGCTACACCTTC.

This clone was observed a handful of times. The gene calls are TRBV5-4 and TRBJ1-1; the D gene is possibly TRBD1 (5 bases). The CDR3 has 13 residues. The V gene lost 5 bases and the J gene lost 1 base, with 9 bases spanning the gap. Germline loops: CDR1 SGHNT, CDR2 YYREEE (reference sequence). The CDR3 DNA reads TGTGCCAGCAGAACCAGGGAGAACACTGAAGCTTTCTTT. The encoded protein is CASRTRENTEAFF.

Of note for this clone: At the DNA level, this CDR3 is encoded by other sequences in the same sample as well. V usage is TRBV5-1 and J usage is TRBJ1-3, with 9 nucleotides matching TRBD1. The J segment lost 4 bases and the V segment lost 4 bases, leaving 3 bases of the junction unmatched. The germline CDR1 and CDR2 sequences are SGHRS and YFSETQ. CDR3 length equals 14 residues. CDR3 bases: TGCGCCAGCAGCAGAGGGACAGGGGGAAACACCATATATTTT. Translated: CASSRGTGGNTIYF.

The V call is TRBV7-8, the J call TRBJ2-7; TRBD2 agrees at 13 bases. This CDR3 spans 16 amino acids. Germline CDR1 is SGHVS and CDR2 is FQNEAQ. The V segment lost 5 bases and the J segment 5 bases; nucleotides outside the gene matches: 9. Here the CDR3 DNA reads TGTGCCAGCAGCCGGGGACTAGCGGGGTTCAGGAACGAGCAGTACTTC. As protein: CASSRGLAGFRNEQYF.

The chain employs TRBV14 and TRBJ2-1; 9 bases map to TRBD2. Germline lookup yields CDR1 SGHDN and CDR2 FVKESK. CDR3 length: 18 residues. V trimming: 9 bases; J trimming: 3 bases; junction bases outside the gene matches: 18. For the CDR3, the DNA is TGTGCCAGTGGGGTCGGACAGAAGAGCGGGGGGCTCTACAATGAGCAGTTCTTC. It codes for CASGVGQKSGGLYNEQFF.

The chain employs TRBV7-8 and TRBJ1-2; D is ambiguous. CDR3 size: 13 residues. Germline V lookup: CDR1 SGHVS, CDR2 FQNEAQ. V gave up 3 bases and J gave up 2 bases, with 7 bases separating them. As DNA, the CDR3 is TGTGCCAGCAGCTTGTTTCAAAACTATGGCTACACCTTC. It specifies CASSLFQNYGYTF.

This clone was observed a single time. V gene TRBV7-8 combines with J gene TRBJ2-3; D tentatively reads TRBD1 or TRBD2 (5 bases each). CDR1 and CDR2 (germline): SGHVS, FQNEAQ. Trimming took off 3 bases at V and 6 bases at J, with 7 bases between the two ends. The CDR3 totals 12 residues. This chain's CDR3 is CASSFWGDTQYF. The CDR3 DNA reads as TGTGCCAGCAGCTTTTGGGGGGATACGCAGTATTTT.

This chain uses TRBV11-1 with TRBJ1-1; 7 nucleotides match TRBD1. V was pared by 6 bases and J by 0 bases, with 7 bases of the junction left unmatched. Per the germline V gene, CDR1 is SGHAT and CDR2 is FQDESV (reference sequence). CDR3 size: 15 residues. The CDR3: CASRPQGNLNTEAFF. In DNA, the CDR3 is TGTGCCAGCAGGCCACAGGGGAATTTGAACACTGAAGCTTTCTTT.

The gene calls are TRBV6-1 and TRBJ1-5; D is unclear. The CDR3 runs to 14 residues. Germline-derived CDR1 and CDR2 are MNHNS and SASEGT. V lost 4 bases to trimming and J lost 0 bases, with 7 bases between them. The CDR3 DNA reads TGTGCCAGCAGTGGGGCGAGTAGCAATCAGCCCCAGCATTTT. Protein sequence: CASSGASSNQPQHF.